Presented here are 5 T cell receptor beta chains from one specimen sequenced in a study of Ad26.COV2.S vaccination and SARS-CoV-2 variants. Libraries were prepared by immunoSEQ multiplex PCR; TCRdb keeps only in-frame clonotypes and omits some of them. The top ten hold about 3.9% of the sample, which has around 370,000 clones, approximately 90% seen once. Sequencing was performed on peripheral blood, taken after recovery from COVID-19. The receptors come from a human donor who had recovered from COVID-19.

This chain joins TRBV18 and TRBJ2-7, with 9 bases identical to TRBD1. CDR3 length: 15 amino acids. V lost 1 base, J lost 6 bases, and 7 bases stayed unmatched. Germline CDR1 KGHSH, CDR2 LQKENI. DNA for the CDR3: TGTGCCAGCTCACCACGGACAGGGGATTTAGGCGAGCAGTACTTC. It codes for CASSPRTGDLGEQYF. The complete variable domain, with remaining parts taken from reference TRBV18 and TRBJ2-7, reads NAGVMQNPRHLVRRRGQEARLRCSPMKGHSHVYWYRQLPEEGLKFMVYLQKENIIDESGMPKERFSAEFPKEGPSILRIQQVVRGDSAAYFCASSPRTGDLGEQYFGPGTRLTVT.

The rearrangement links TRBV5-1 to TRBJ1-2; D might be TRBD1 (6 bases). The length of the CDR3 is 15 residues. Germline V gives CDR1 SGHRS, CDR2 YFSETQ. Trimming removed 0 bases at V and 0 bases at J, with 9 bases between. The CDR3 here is CASSLAGVPNYGYTF. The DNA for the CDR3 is TGCGCCAGCAGCTTGGCAGGGGTTCCTAACTATGGCTACACCTTC.

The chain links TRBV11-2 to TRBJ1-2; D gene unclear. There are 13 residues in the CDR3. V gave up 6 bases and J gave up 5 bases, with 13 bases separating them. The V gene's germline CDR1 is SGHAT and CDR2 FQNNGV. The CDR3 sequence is CASSPSSPYGYTF. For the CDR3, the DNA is TGTGCCAGCAGTCCATCGAGCCCGTATGGCTACACCTTC.

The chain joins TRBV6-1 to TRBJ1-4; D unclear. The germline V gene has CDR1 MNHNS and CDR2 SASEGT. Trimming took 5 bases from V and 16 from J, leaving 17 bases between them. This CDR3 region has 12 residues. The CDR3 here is CASSPGGNTWFF. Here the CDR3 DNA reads TGTGCCAGCAGTCCTGGTGGCAACACATGGTTTTTT.

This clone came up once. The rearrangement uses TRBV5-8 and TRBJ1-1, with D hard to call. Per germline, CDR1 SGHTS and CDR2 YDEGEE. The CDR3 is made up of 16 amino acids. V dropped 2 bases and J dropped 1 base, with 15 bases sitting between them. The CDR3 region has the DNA TGTGCCAGCAGCTTTGATATTGGTATTTCGAACACTGAAGCTTTCTTT. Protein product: CASSFDIGISNTEAFF.